The 18 T cell receptor beta chains in this list originate from one sample, sequenced in a study of blood T cell repertoires in COVID-19. The data were produced by immunoSEQ multiplex PCR, yet TCRdb's version contains in-frame clones alone and is incomplete. The data hold some 250,000 clones, with around 90% observed a single time. Sequences were obtained from peripheral blood. The origin of the receptors is a woman aged 70 to 79 with active or convalescent COVID-19.

The V and J genes are TRBV5-6 and TRBJ1-1; D might be TRBD1 (5 bases). Trimming cost V 4 bases and J 11 bases, with 15 bases left between them. The CDR3 loop spans 12 amino acids. Germline loops: CDR1 SGHDT, CDR2 YYEEEE. The CDR3 nucleotides read TGTGCCAGCAGCGCTAGATCGGCAGGGGCTTTCTTT. Protein product: CASSARSAGAFF. The whole variable domain, filled in from reference TRBV5-6 and TRBJ1-1, reads DAGVTQSPTHLIKTRGQQVTLRCSPKSGHDTVSWYQQALGQGPQFIFQYYEEEERQRGNFPDRFSGHQFPNYSSELNVNALLLGDSALYLCASSARSAGAFFGQGTRLTVV.

This clone was detected once. The chain uses TRBV18 and TRBJ1-4; 8 bases line up with TRBD1. The CDR3 length is 15 residues. V lost 3 bases and J lost 4; bases outside the gene matches: 4. The germline gives CDR1 KGHSH, CDR2 LQKENI. Here the CDR3 DNA reads TGTGCCAGCTCACCGGGACAGGCGCTTAATGAAAAACTGTTTTTT. It encodes CASSPGQALNEKLFF.

The rearrangement uses TRBV7-2 and TRBJ2-7, with 8 bases aligning to TRBD1. This CDR3 spans 14 amino acids. The junction had 14 bases not matched to a gene; V was cut back by 4 bases and J by 12 bases. Germline CDR1 reads SGHTA; CDR2 reads FQGNSA. CDR3 in amino acids: CASSSVQGVPTRYF. The CDR3 DNA reads TGTGCCAGCAGCTCCGTACAGGGGGTCCCTACTCGGTACTTC.

The chain has TRBV7-2 and TRBJ1-5, with D uncertain. The V end was cut by 3 bases, the J end by 4 bases, with 7 bases between. The germline gives CDR1 SGHTA, CDR2 FQGNSA. CDR3 length: 13 residues. The CDR3 bases are TGTGCCAGCAGCTTTGCCGAGAATCAGCCCCAGCATTTT. Its protein is CASSFAENQPQHF.

The chain is built from TRBV6-6 and TRBJ1-2; D might be TRBD1 (5 bases). Per germline, CDR1 MNHNY and CDR2 SVGAGI (reference sequence). The length of the CDR3 is 13 residues. V was trimmed by 0 bases and J by 8 bases, leaving 10 bases between them. The CDR3: CASSYSGEGGYTF. The CDR3 DNA follows: TGTGCCAGCAGTTACTCAGGGGAGGGAGGCTACACCTTC.

In regard to this clone: At the DNA level, this CDR3 is encoded by other sequences in the same sample as well. The chain combines TRBV5-1 with TRBJ2-7; TRBD1 matches 7 bases. Germline CDR1 and CDR2: SGHRS and YFSETQ. The J segment lost 2 bases and the V segment lost 0 bases, leaving 2 bases of the junction unmatched. The CDR3 contains 14 residues. Here the CDR3 reads CASSLGGTAYEQYF. Here the CDR3 DNA reads TGCGCCAGCAGCTTGGGGGGGACAGCCTACGAGCAGTACTTC. Based on the CDR3 plus reference TRBV5-1 and TRBJ2-7, the full variable domain is KAGVTQTPRYLIKTRGQQVTLSCSPISGHRSVSWYQQTPGQGLQFLFEYFSETQRNKGNFPGRFSGRQFSNSRSEMNVSTLELGDSALYLCASSLGGTAYEQYFGPGTRLTVT.

This clone was picked up one time. V is TRBV21-1 and J is TRBJ2-5; the table's D call, TRBD2, was not checked against the DNA. TRBV21-1 is labeled a pseudogene. The CDR3 runs to 15 residues. CDR3 nucleotides: TGTGCCAGCAGCAAGGGGGGGGACGGTCAAGAGACCCAGTACTTC. Residues: CASSKGGDGQETQYF.

The chain joins TRBV19 to TRBJ1-2; 7 positions agree with TRBD1. Germline V gene data show CDR1 as LNHDA and CDR2 as SQIVND (reference sequence). The CDR3 consists of 16 residues. J gave up 2 bases and V 3 bases, and 9 bases lay outside the gene matches. In nucleotides, the CDR3 is TGTGCCAGTAGTATTCTCTACTCAGGGGGGAACTATGGCTACACCTTC. It codes for CASSILYSGGNYGYTF.

The chain employs TRBV5-1 and TRBJ2-7, with 7 bases that match TRBD1. Germline V gives CDR1 SGHRS, CDR2 YFSETQ. The CDR3 contains 14 residues. After removal of 0 bases from V and 3 bases from J, the junction contained 3 bases not matched to a gene. DNA for the CDR3: TGCGCCAGCAGCTTGGGGGGACAGCTCTACGAGCAGTACTTC. Its translation is CASSLGGQLYEQYF.

The gene calls are TRBV5-8 and TRBJ1-1, with 7 bases identical to TRBD1. With 0 bases clipped from V and 7 bases from J, the junction kept 6 bases outside the gene matches. The CDR3 loop spans 14 amino acids. The V gene's germline CDR1 is SGHTS and CDR2 YDEGEE. CDR3 nucleotides: TGTGCCAGCAGCTTGGTCACCCGGGACAGTGAAGCTTTCTTT. Its protein is CASSLVTRDSEAFF.

This sequence joins TRBV7-9 and TRBJ1-1; D unclear. The CDR3 runs to 13 residues. Trimming took off 1 base at V and 6 bases at J, with 9 bases between the two ends. Looked up from germline, CDR1 is SEHNR and CDR2 is FQNEAQ (reference sequence). CDR3 residues: CASSLEARAEAFF. The CDR3 coding sequence is TGTGCCAGCAGCTTAGAGGCCCGGGCTGAAGCTTTCTTT.

A note on this clone: The sample contains more than one DNA sequence encoding this CDR3. The chain joins TRBV5-1 to TRBJ2-5; the match to TRBD1 covers 7 bases. The CDR3 is made up of 14 amino acids. The V gene's germline CDR1 is SGHRS and CDR2 YFSETQ. J gave up 5 bases and V 0 bases, and 4 bases lay outside the gene matches. The CDR3, as DNA: TGCGCCAGCAGCTTGGGAGGGGGCTCGGAGACCCAGTACTTC. Encoded protein: CASSLGGGSETQYF.

This clone was observed once. The chain couples TRBV29-1 to TRBJ2-2; D call uncertain. Germline CDR1 reads SQVTM; CDR2 reads ANQGSEA. Trimming left V 4 bases short and J 0 bases short, with 12 bases between. This CDR3 is built from 15 residues. CDR3 DNA sequence: TGCAGCGTTGGCTATCAGCTAGCGAACACCGGGGAGCTGTTTTTT. As protein: CSVGYQLANTGELFF.

The V and J genes are TRBV6-5 and TRBJ2-1; 10 nucleotides agree with TRBD2. Per the germline V gene, CDR1 is MNHEY and CDR2 is SVGAGI. The V and J ends lost 6 bases and 9 bases, in that order; junction bases with no gene match: 11. CDR3 length equals 15 residues. CDR3 sequence reads: CASSRTSGRGGEQFF. CDR3 nucleotides: TGTGCCAGCAGCCGGACTAGCGGTCGCGGGGGTGAGCAGTTCTTC.

The chain recombines TRBV5-4 with TRBJ1-1, with D maybe TRBD1 (6 bases). CDR1 is SGHNT, CDR2 YYREEE, per germline (reference sequence). Trimming stripped 4 bases from V and 11 bases from J, with 18 bases between. CDR3 length: 13 residues. As DNA, the CDR3 is TGTGCCAGCAGCCCGACCCGGGGGGCTTGGGCTTTCTTT. Translating gives CASSPTRGAWAFF.

The rearrangement links TRBV4-1 to TRBJ1-2, with D possibly matching TRBD1 (5 bases). Germline CDR1 reads MGHRA; CDR2 reads YSYEKL. This CDR3 comprises 16 residues. The V and J ends lost 6 bases and 4 bases respectively, with 21 bases between them. CDR3 amino acids: CASRVGGGSLSYGYTF. The CDR3 coding sequence is TGCGCCAGCAGAGTGGGGGGAGGGTCCCTTAGCTATGGCTACACCTTC.

V gene TRBV4-3 combines with J gene TRBJ1-2, with 11 bases lining up with TRBD1. CDR1 LGHNA and CDR2 YSLEER come from the germline V gene. Germline trimming cut 0 bases from V and 4 bases from J; bases unmatched to any gene: 4. The CDR3 has 16 amino acids. Written as DNA, the CDR3 is TGCGCCAGCAGCCAAGATCGGGACAGGGGGACCTATGGCTACACCTTC. Its translation: CASSQDRDRGTYGYTF.

This chain connects TRBV19 to TRBJ2-2, with 7 bases identical to TRBD2. This CDR3 has 13 amino acids. Germline V CDR1 and CDR2: LNHDA, SQIVND (reference sequence). Trimming removed 4 bases from V and 4 bases from J; junction bases left unmatched: 0. CDR3 nucleotide sequence: TGTGCCAGTAGTAGGGGGGGCACCGGGGAGCTGTTTTTT. It is translated as CASSRGGTGELFF.